The rows below give T cell receptor beta chains drawn from one sample of a study of shared clonotypes between healthy human individuals. Profiled with immunoSEQ multiplex PCR; TCRdb holds only in-frame clones, not every one. In the table there are millions of clones, roughly 95% of which are singletons. Sequencing input: naive CD4+ T cells sorted from blood. These TCRs come from a man aged 18 to 30 in good health. Each CDR3 is given with its conserved first and last residue. The order of the fields is clone size, J gene, D gene, V gene, CDR3 protein, CDR3 DNA. The D gene is left open where the match is weak. Clone size is shown for a subset of rows, as once, few, many or a class of expanded clone.

abundance: .; j_gene: TRBJ2-5; d_gene: .; v_gene: TRBV18; CDR3aa: CASSPQTAGQETQYF; CDR3nt: TGTGCCAGCTCACCACAGACGGCAGGTCAAGAGACCCAGTACTTC
abundance: .; j_gene: TRBJ2-1; d_gene: TRBD2; v_gene: TRBV4-3; CDR3aa: CASSQELGLSSYNEQFF; CDR3nt: TGCGCCAGCAGCCAAGAATTGGGACTATCCTCCTACAATGAGCAGTTCTTC
abundance: .; j_gene: TRBJ2-2; d_gene: TRBD2; v_gene: TRBV7-9; CDR3aa: CASSLSGGTLNTGELFF; CDR3nt: TGTGCCAGCAGCTTAAGCGGGGGGACTTTGAACACCGGGGAGCTGTTTTTT
abundance: .; j_gene: TRBJ2-7; d_gene: .; v_gene: TRBV7-2; CDR3aa: CASSSPVAYEQYF; CDR3nt: TGTGCCAGCAGCTCCCCCGTGGCCTACGAGCAGTACTTC
abundance: .; j_gene: TRBJ1-4; d_gene: .; v_gene: TRBV28; CDR3aa: CASSSGGANEKLFF; CDR3nt: TGTGCCAGCAGTTCGGGGGGGGCTAATGAAAAACTGTTTTTT
abundance: .; j_gene: TRBJ2-7; d_gene: .; v_gene: TRBV5-1; CDR3aa: CASREGLGTSSYEQYF; CDR3nt: TGCGCCAGCAGGGAAGGTTTGGGTACCAGCTCCTACGAGCAGTACTTC
abundance: .; j_gene: TRBJ2-7; d_gene: TRBD1; v_gene: TRBV30; CDR3aa: CAYGDRSGYEQYF; CDR3nt: TGTGCCTACGGGGACAGGAGTGGTTACGAGCAGTACTTC
abundance: .; j_gene: TRBJ2-7; d_gene: .; v_gene: TRBV19; CDR3aa: CASSIKSGPFYEQYF; CDR3nt: TGTGCCAGTAGTATAAAAAGCGGTCCCTTTTACGAGCAGTACTTC
abundance: .; j_gene: TRBJ2-7; d_gene: .; v_gene: TRBV28; CDR3aa: CASDRGPAYEQYF; CDR3nt: TGTGCCAGCGACCGGGGACCCGCCTACGAGCAGTACTTC
abundance: few; j_gene: TRBJ1-2; d_gene: .; v_gene: TRBV30; CDR3aa: CAWSPRRDYGYTF; CDR3nt: TGTGCCTGGAGCCCTCGTAGGGACTATGGCTACACCTTC
abundance: .; j_gene: TRBJ1-1; d_gene: .; v_gene: TRBV18; CDR3aa: CASSPRTWGTEAFF; CDR3nt: TGTGCCAGCTCACCACGGACGTGGGGCACTGAAGCTTTCTTT
abundance: once; j_gene: TRBJ2-2; d_gene: .; v_gene: TRBV18; CDR3aa: CASSPDIPNTGELFF; CDR3nt: TGTGCCAGCTCACCCGATATCCCGAACACCGGGGAGCTGTTTTTT
abundance: .; j_gene: TRBJ2-7; d_gene: .; v_gene: TRBV19; CDR3aa: CASSIRGGYEQYF; CDR3nt: TGTGCCAGTAGTATCAGGGGCGGCTACGAGCAGTACTTC
abundance: .; j_gene: TRBJ2-3; d_gene: .; v_gene: TRBV5-6; CDR3aa: CASSFFRTDTQYF; CDR3nt: TGTGCCAGCAGCTTTTTCCGCACAGATACGCAGTATTTT
abundance: .; j_gene: TRBJ2-7; d_gene: TRBD1; v_gene: TRBV7-8; CDR3aa: CASSFTPGTGEDEQYF; CDR3nt: TGTGCCAGCAGCTTTACCCCCGGGACAGGGGAGGACGAGCAGTACTTC
abundance: .; j_gene: TRBJ2-3; d_gene: .; v_gene: TRBV27; CDR3aa: CASSLGTVRGTDTQYF; CDR3nt: TGTGCCAGCAGTTTAGGGACGGTCAGGGGCACAGATACGCAGTATTTT
abundance: .; j_gene: TRBJ2-5; d_gene: .; v_gene: TRBV18; CDR3aa: CASSPYLLETQYF; CDR3nt: TGTGCCAGCTCACCGTACCTCCTAGAGACCCAGTACTTC
abundance: .; j_gene: TRBJ2-2; d_gene: TRBD1; v_gene: TRBV25-1; CDR3aa: CASSKGQLDTGELFF; CDR3nt: TGTGCCAGCAGTAAGGGACAGCTAGACACCGGGGAGCTGTTTTTT
abundance: .; j_gene: TRBJ1-1; d_gene: .; v_gene: TRBV30; CDR3aa: CAWSEGVNTEAFF; CDR3nt: TGTGCCTGGAGTGAAGGGGTGAACACTGAAGCTTTCTTT
abundance: .; j_gene: TRBJ1-4; d_gene: TRBD1; v_gene: TRBV5-1; CDR3aa: CASSLAQGANEKLFF; CDR3nt: TGCGCCAGCAGCTTAGCACAGGGGGCTAATGAAAAACTGTTTTTT
abundance: .; j_gene: TRBJ1-1; d_gene: TRBD1; v_gene: TRBV7-2; CDR3aa: CASSPRTGNTEAFF; CDR3nt: TGTGCCAGCAGCCCCCGGACAGGTAACACTGAAGCTTTCTTT
abundance: .; j_gene: TRBJ2-7; d_gene: .; v_gene: TRBV30; CDR3aa: CAWSFGTRTYEQYF; CDR3nt: TGTGCCTGGTCCTTCGGGACACGGACCTACGAGCAGTACTTC
abundance: .; j_gene: TRBJ2-7; d_gene: TRBD1; v_gene: TRBV7-2; CDR3aa: CASSSLGQLYEQYF; CDR3nt: TGTGCCAGCAGCTCCCTGGGACAGCTCTACGAGCAGTACTTC
abundance: .; j_gene: TRBJ1-1; d_gene: .; v_gene: TRBV29-1; CDR3aa: CSGRGANTEAFF; CDR3nt: TGCAGCGGACGAGGAGCTAACACTGAAGCTTTCTTT
abundance: .; j_gene: TRBJ2-1; d_gene: TRBD2; v_gene: TRBV18; CDR3aa: CASSPGLAGGLSYNEQFF; CDR3nt: TGTGCCAGCTCACCGGGACTAGCGGGAGGGCTCTCCTACAATGAGCAGTTCTTC
abundance: .; j_gene: TRBJ2-7; d_gene: .; v_gene: TRBV19; CDR3aa: CASSIPGTSNEQYF; CDR3nt: TGTGCCAGTAGTATACCAGGGACCTCCAACGAGCAGTACTTC
abundance: .; j_gene: TRBJ2-7; d_gene: .; v_gene: TRBV29-1; CDR3aa: CSAQRSSYEQYF; CDR3nt: TGCAGCGCCCAGCGGAGCTCCTACGAGCAGTACTTC
abundance: .; j_gene: TRBJ2-5; d_gene: .; v_gene: TRBV6-5; CDR3aa: CASSYSQGLPETQYF; CDR3nt: TGTGCCAGCAGTTACTCCCAGGGTCTCCCAGAGACCCAGTACTTC
abundance: .; j_gene: TRBJ1-4; d_gene: .; v_gene: TRBV30; CDR3aa: CAWSSSAINEKLFF; CDR3nt: TGTGCCTGGAGTTCCTCAGCAATTAATGAAAAACTGTTTTTT